Following are 9 T cell receptor beta chains from one sample sequenced in a study of T cell responses to AZD1222 COVID-19 vaccine. TCRdb's copy holds only in-frame clones and misses some; the assay was immunoSEQ multiplex PCR. The table lists more than 70,000 clones, 65% to 90% of them singletons, with over 7.5% in the top ten. This specimen consisted of peripheral blood, obtained on day 0 of AZD1222 vaccination. Every receptor here comes from an adult in good health.

The chain is built from TRBV3-1 (or the pseudogene TRBV3-2) and TRBJ2-6; TRBD2 might be the D (5 bases). Germline CDR1 reads LGHDT; CDR2 reads YNNKEL (reference sequence). This CDR3 has 15 amino acids. With 3 bases removed from V and 4 bases from J, the gap between germline ends came to 10 bases. CDR3 protein: CASSQSGKGANVLTF. CDR3 sequence (DNA): TGTGCCAGCAGCCAGTCGGGAAAAGGGGCCAACGTCCTGACTTTC.

V usage is TRBV18 and J usage is TRBJ1-5; 8 nucleotides line up with TRBD1. Germline CDR1 is KGHSH and CDR2 is LQKENI. J gave up 6 bases and V 6 bases, and 10 bases lay outside the gene matches. The CDR3 sequence is 15 residues long. The CDR3 protein is CASSPGTGSVQPQHF. Here the CDR3 DNA reads TGTGCCAGCTCTCCCGGGACAGGATCTGTTCAGCCCCAGCATTTT.

The count of this clone is one. This chain links TRBV5-1 with TRBJ2-1, with 7 bases fitting TRBD2. Germline values: CDR1 SGHRS, CDR2 YFSETQ. CDR3 length: 14 residues. Trimming removed 1 base from V and 6 bases from J; junction bases left unmatched: 4. The DNA for the CDR3 is TGCGCCAGCAGCTTGCTCACTAGCGCCAATGAGCAGTTCTTC. Its protein product is CASSLLTSANEQFF. The full variable domain, completed using reference TRBV5-1 and TRBJ2-1, is KAGVTQTPRYLIKTRGQQVTLSCSPISGHRSVSWYQQTPGQGLQFLFEYFSETQRNKGNFPGRFSGRQFSNSRSEMNVSTLELGDSALYLCASSLLTSANEQFFGPGTRLTVL.

V and J are TRBV19 and TRBJ1-6; D ambiguous. There are 14 residues in the CDR3. V gave up 5 bases and J gave up 3 bases, with 8 bases separating them. From germline, CDR1 is LNHDA and CDR2 SQIVND (reference sequence). The CDR3 DNA is TGTGCCAGTAGTTACCGGGACTATAATTCACCCCTCCACTTT. Translated: CASSYRDYNSPLHF.

This chain joins TRBV10-3 and TRBJ2-7, with TRBD1 identical over 7 bases. Germline CDR1 ENHRY, CDR2 SYGVKD. The CDR3 has 14 residues. The junction had 10 bases not matched to a gene; V was cut back by 6 bases and J by 5 bases. The CDR3 DNA reads as TGTGCCATCAGCGCAGGGACAGTGAGGGACGAGCAGTACTTC. Its translation is CAISAGTVRDEQYF.

The chain has TRBV16 and TRBJ1-3; D gene unclear. V was clipped by 0 bases and J by 0 bases, with 9 bases between them. CDR1 is KGHSY, CDR2 FQNENV, per germline. The CDR3 contains 16 residues. The CDR3 loop reads CASSQSGSYSGNTIYF. In DNA form, the CDR3 reads TGTGCCAGCAGCCAATCGGGGTCGTACTCTGGAAACACCATATATTTT.

The V call is TRBV2, the J call TRBJ1-5; 10 positions match TRBD1. CDR3 size: 14 residues. Per germline, CDR1 SNHLY and CDR2 FYNNEI. V shed 8 bases, J shed 6 bases, and the junction held 7 bases outside the gene matches. CDR3 DNA sequence: TGTGCCAGCGGGGGACAGGGGTTGAGTCAGCCCCAGCATTTT. Residues: CASGGQGLSQPQHF.

The chain uses TRBV28 and TRBJ1-6; 10 bases align to TRBD1. Germline CDR1 is MDHEN and CDR2 is SYDVKM. This CDR3 has 15 residues. The V and J ends lost 5 bases and 7 bases, in that order; junction bases with no gene match: 5. This CDR3 is CASSPTGQGNSPLHF. The CDR3 DNA is TGTGCCAGCAGTCCAACGGGACAGGGGAATTCACCCCTCCACTTT.

J is TRBJ2-1 and V is TRBV18; 15 bases fit TRBD2. Trimming cost V 3 bases and J 7 bases; bases outside gene matches: 7. Germline V lookup: CDR1 KGHSH, CDR2 LQKENI. The CDR3 has 17 residues. The CDR3 protein is CASSPRTGLAGGNEQFF. CDR3 nucleotides: TGTGCCAGCTCACCCCGAACAGGACTAGCGGGAGGGAATGAGCAGTTCTTC.